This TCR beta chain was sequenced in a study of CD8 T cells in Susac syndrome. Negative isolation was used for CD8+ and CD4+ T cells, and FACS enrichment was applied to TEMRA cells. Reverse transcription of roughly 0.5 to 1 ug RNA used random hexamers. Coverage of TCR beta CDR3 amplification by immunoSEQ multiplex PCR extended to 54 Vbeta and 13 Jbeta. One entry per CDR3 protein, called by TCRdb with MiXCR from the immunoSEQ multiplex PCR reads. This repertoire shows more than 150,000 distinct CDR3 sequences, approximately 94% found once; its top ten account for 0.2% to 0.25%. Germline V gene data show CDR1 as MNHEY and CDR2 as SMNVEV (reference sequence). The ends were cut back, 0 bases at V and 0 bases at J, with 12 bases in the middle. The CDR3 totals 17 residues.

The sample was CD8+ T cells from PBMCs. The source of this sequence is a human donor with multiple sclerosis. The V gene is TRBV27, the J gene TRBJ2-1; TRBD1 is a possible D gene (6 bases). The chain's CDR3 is CASSLSSRGSSYNEQFF. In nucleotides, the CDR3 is TGTGCCAGCAGTTTATCGAGCAGGGGAAGCTCCTACAATGAGCAGTTCTTC.